These 19 T cell receptor beta chains came from one sample sequenced in a study of identical twins. TCRdb independently ran MiXCR on the 5' RACE reads; one entry per CDR3 protein. This sample has about 550,000 distinct CDR3 sequences, with 20% to 25% found just once. These data also featured in a second study, about yellow fever vaccine responses in identical twins.

The specimen sequenced was CD4+ T cells sorted from blood. All receptors derive from a woman under 30 in good health.

This clonotype was seen a few times. V usage is TRBV29-1 and J usage is TRBJ2-2, with 10 positions matching TRBD1. The CDR3 is 16 residues long. Germline values: CDR1 SQVTM, CDR2 ANQGSEA. The J segment lost 2 bases and the V segment lost 6 bases, leaving 9 bases of the junction unmatched. For the CDR3, the DNA is TGCAGCGTCCCCAAGGGACAGGGGACCAACACCGGGGAGCTGTTTTTT. This codes for CSVPKGQGTNTGELFF.

The CDR3, as DNA: TGCAGTGCTAGAGATCTTCGGGGACCAGATACGCAGTATTTT. This encodes CSARDLRGPDTQYF. J is TRBJ2-3 and V is TRBV20-1; D tentatively reads TRBD1 or TRBD2 (5 bases each). CDR3 length: 14 amino acids. Trimming took off 0 bases at V and 4 bases at J, with 11 bases between the two ends. Germline V gives CDR1 DFQATT, CDR2 SNEGSKA (reference sequence).

The rearrangement uses TRBV10-1 and TRBJ2-3; 11 bases line up with TRBD2. CDR3 length equals 15 residues. Germline CDR1 WNHNN, CDR2 SYGVQD (reference sequence). V lost 3 bases, J lost 4 bases, and 3 bases stayed unmatched. The CDR3 sequence: CASSEGTSGADTQYF. DNA for the CDR3: TGCGCCAGCAGTGAAGGGACTAGCGGCGCAGATACGCAGTATTTT.

This clonotype was seen only a few times. This chain links TRBV12-3 or TRBV12-4 with TRBJ2-2; D is undetermined. CDR3 length: 14 residues. Trimming took 2 bases from V and 9 from J, leaving 13 bases between them. The CDR3 nucleotides read TGTGCCAGCAGTTTAATCCGGATGCCCCGGGAGCTGTTTTTT. Protein sequence: CASSLIRMPRELFF.

The chain combines TRBV9 with TRBJ1-2, with D possibly being TRBD1 (5 bases). The length of the CDR3 is 14 residues. Germline CDR1 and CDR2: SGDLS and YYNGEE. V was trimmed by 0 bases and J by 4 bases, leaving 10 bases between them. The CDR3 coding sequence is TGTGCCAGCAGCGTAGGGGAGGGGCTCTATGGCTACACCTTC. This gives the protein CASSVGEGLYGYTF.

This clonotype was detected a few times. The V and J genes are TRBV11-2 and TRBJ2-1, with TRBD1 matching over 9 bases. The germline CDR1 and CDR2 sequences are SGHAT and FQNNGV. With V trimmed by 2 bases and J by 2 bases, 10 bases remained unmatched. The CDR3 runs to 18 residues. The chain's CDR3 is CASSLKGFGTGPYNEQFF. CDR3 DNA sequence: TGTGCCAGCAGCTTAAAAGGTTTTGGGACAGGGCCCTACAATGAGCAGTTCTTC.

J is TRBJ1-5 and V is TRBV7-9; TRBD1 matches 7 bases. Trimming took 5 bases from V and 3 from J; bases not matched to a gene: 13. There are 17 residues in the CDR3. Germline CDR1 SEHNR, CDR2 FQNEAQ (reference sequence). The CDR3: CASSLGEGRGDNQPQHF. The CDR3 bases are TGTGCCAGCAGCCTAGGTGAAGGCAGGGGGGACAATCAGCCCCAGCATTTT.

There are a few counts of this clonotype. The chain joins TRBV12-3 or TRBV12-4 to TRBJ2-2; tentative D call: TRBD2 (6 bases). The CDR3 extends over 14 amino acids. Deletions cut 8 bases from V and 4 bases from J, with 14 bases between. The CDR3 sequence is CASSRRGTTGELFF. The CDR3 nucleotides read TGTGCCAGCTCAAGACGGGGGACCACCGGGGAGCTGTTTTTT.

There are a few counts of this clonotype. V usage is TRBV12-3 or TRBV12-4 and J usage is TRBJ2-3; 11 positions match TRBD2. V lost 6 bases, J lost 6 bases, and 8 bases stayed unmatched. This CDR3 has 15 residues. The CDR3 reads CASSPGASGRDTQYF. The CDR3 nucleotides are TGTGCCAGCAGCCCCGGGGCTAGCGGGAGGGATACGCAGTATTTT.

The rearrangement uses TRBV4-1 and TRBJ1-2; D is perhaps TRBD1 (5 bases). From germline, CDR1 is MGHRA and CDR2 YSYEKL. Trimming cost V 9 bases and J 8 bases, with 16 bases left between them. The CDR3 is 12 amino acids. The CDR3 DNA sequence: TGCGCCAGTAACGGGGGGGTTCGAGGCTACACCTTC. It codes for CASNGGVRGYTF.

This clonotype came up once. This chain uses TRBV4-2 with TRBJ2-5; tentative D call: TRBD2 (6 bases). The CDR3 extends over 18 amino acids. Trimming removed 0 bases from V and 1 base from J, with 18 bases in between. Germline loops: CDR1 LGHNA, CDR2 YNFKEQ. The CDR3 reads CASSQEIRGLTIQETQYF. The CDR3 coding sequence is TGTGCCAGCAGCCAAGAAATCCGGGGACTCACCATCCAAGAGACCCAGTACTTC.

The V gene is TRBV15, the J gene TRBJ2-1, with 9 positions matching TRBD2. Trimming at V came to 8 bases and at J to 5 bases, leaving 22 bases not matched to a gene. From germline, CDR1 is LNHNV and CDR2 YYDKDF (reference sequence). The CDR3 is made up of 19 amino acids. CDR3 bases: TGTGCCACCCTTCCGCTTAGCGGGAGCCGTTTCATGGCACACAATGAGCAGTTCTTC. As protein: CATLPLSGSRFMAHNEQFF.

This clonotype came up many times. The chain has TRBV5-1 and TRBJ2-1; TRBD2 aligns across 11 bases. V lost 4 bases to trimming and J lost 5 bases; unmatched junction nucleotides: 8. CDR1 SGHRS and CDR2 YFSETQ come from the germline V gene. This CDR3 comprises 16 residues. The CDR3 region has the DNA TGCGCCAGCAGCCTCCAGACTAGCGGGGCCAACAATGAGCAGTTCTTC. It is translated as CASSLQTSGANNEQFF.

This clonotype has just a few counts. This chain's CDR3 is CSVEGVRDTQYF. CDR3 coding DNA: TGCAGCGTTGAAGGGGTCCGGGATACGCAGTATTTT. V is TRBV29-1 and J is TRBJ2-3; no firm D call. Germline V lookup: CDR1 SQVTM, CDR2 ANQGSEA. Trimming stripped 1 base from V and 6 bases from J, with 8 bases between. The CDR3 is 12 residues long.

This chain joins TRBV12-3 or TRBV12-4 and TRBJ2-7; D assignment may be TRBD1 or TRBD2 (5 bases each). V was trimmed by 5 bases and J by 0 bases, leaving 14 bases between them. The CDR3 extends over 15 amino acids. The CDR3 DNA follows: TGTGCCAGCAGTCCTGGGACCCCGGGCTCCTACGAGCAGTACGTC. The encoded protein is CASSPGTPGSYEQYV.

The chain uses TRBV7-6 and TRBJ2-1; 12 bases align to TRBD2. The V segment lost 3 bases and the J segment 7 bases; nucleotides outside the gene matches: 13. CDR3 length: 18 amino acids. Looked up from germline, CDR1 is SGHVS and CDR2 is FNYEAQ. CDR3 amino acids: CASSFLAGGPGDGNEQFF. Written as DNA, the CDR3 is TGTGCCAGCAGCTTTCTAGCGGGAGGGCCGGGGGATGGTAATGAGCAGTTCTTC.

Here the CDR3 DNA reads TGTGCCACCCAGCCATACACCGGGGAGCTGTTTTTT. It specifies CATQPYTGELFF. This rearrangement joins TRBV24-1 to TRBJ2-2, with D uncertain. CDR3 length: 12 amino acids. The germline V and J ends were trimmed by 9 bases and 3 bases, with 7 bases remaining between them. Germline lookup yields CDR1 KGHDR and CDR2 SFDVKD.

The DNA for the CDR3 is TGTGCCAGCAGTTTTTTAAATCAAGTTCCCGGGGAGCTGTTTTTT. Its protein product is CASSFLNQVPGELFF. The chain couples TRBV28 to TRBJ2-2; D gene unclear. V lost 3 bases to trimming and J lost 6 bases, with 14 bases between them. In germline, CDR1 is MDHEN, CDR2 SYDVKM. The CDR3 runs 15 residues.

This clonotype turned up a few times. This chain connects TRBV15 to TRBJ2-4; 12 nucleotides line up with TRBD2. Germline CDR1 LNHNV, CDR2 YYDKDF (reference sequence). CDR3 size: 16 residues. Losses at the gene ends were 5 bases for V and 7 bases for J; bases not matched to a gene: 9. CDR3 sequence: CATSGGLAGTGNIQYF. DNA for the CDR3: TGTGCCACCAGCGGAGGACTAGCGGGAACGGGGAACATTCAGTACTTC.